The rows below give T cell receptor beta chains drawn from one sample of a study of T cells in Graves' hyperthyroidism and ophthalmopathy. MiXCR, applied by TCRdb to the multiplex PCR reads, yields one record per CDR3 protein. The repertoire includes approximately 720,000 distinct CDR3 sequences, around a sixth of them detected once, and roughly a sixth sits in the top ten. Sequencing was performed on blood. The receptor set was obtained from a woman aged 45-65 years with Graves' hyperthyroidism that later progressed to Graves' ophthalmopathy. Both conserved end residues are part of each CDR3. D genes are given only for firm matches. Only part of the rows carry a size: once, few, many, or a class if the clone is expanded.

v_call	d_call	clone_size	j_call	cdr3_nt	cdr3_aa
TRBV5-6	-	-	TRBJ2-4	TGTGCCAGCAGCTTGGTGGGGACGACGGACATTCAGTACTTC	CASSLVGTTDIQYF
TRBV6-1	-	many	TRBJ1-1	TGTGCCAGCAGTATAGCCCGGGAGGGTGAAGCTTTCTTT	CASSIAREGEAFF
TRBV6-5	-	few	TRBJ1-2	TGTGCCAGCAGTTCCCCGGGGGGCGTGCATGGCTACACCTTC	CASSSPGGVHGYTF
TRBV7-9	TRBD2	many	TRBJ2-3	TGTGCCAGCAGCTTCGGGACTAGCGTGGATACGCAGTATTTT	CASSFGTSVDTQYF
TRBV4-1	-	few	TRBJ1-1	TGCGCCAGCAGCCAAACGAGGGACAAGAACACTGAAGCTTTCTTT	CASSQTRDKNTEAFF
TRBV6-1	-	many	TRBJ1-1	TGTGCCAGCAGTGCTCTGCGAGGACATCTGAACACTGAAGCTTTCTTT	CASSALRGHLNTEAFF
TRBV18	TRBD1	few	TRBJ1-1	TGTGCCAGCTCACTAAGGGAACAGGGGAGCGGAGCTTTCTTT	CASSLREQGSGAFF
TRBV29-1	TRBD1	few	TRBJ1-1	TGCAGCGTTGTAGCGGACAGGATTAACACTGAAGCTTTCTTT	CSVVADRINTEAFF
TRBV6-1	-	many	TRBJ1-1	TGTGCCAGCAGTGAAGCAACTAGAGTCCGGAACACTGAAGCTTTCTTT	CASSEATRVRNTEAFF
TRBV15	-	many	TRBJ2-3	TGTGCCACCAGCAGAGATCGGAGGGGGCAAGGGGATACGCAGTATTTT	CATSRDRRGQGDTQYF
TRBV20-1	-	many	TRBJ2-2	TGCAGTGCTAGAGATCCCCGCAGGGTCGCGAACACCGGGGAGCTGTTTTTT	CSARDPRRVANTGELFF
TRBV5-1	TRBD2	many	TRBJ2-5	TGTGCCAGCAGCTTAGCGGGAGAGACCCAGTACTTC	CASSLAGETQYF
TRBV18	-	few	TRBJ2-1	TGTGCCAGCTCAAACAGAGGGGGCAATGAGCAGTTCTTC	CASSNRGGNEQFF
TRBV4-1	-	few	TRBJ1-2	TGCGCCAGCAGCCAAGAAGGGGGGTCGGACTATGGCTACACCTTC	CASSQEGGSDYGYTF
TRBV2	TRBD2	-	TRBJ2-1	TGTGCCAGCACCGGGCGGGGGGGCAATGAGCAGTTCTTC	CASTGRGGNEQFF
TRBV20-1	TRBD1	-	TRBJ1-6	TGCAGTGCTAGAGGACAGGGATTAGAGAGTTCACCCCTCCACTTT	CSARGQGLESSPLHF
TRBV20-1	-	many	TRBJ2-7	TGCAGTGCTAGAGATGGGAGTGGACAGCTTTACGAGCAGTACTTC	CSARDGSGQLYEQYF
TRBV11-2	TRBD2	few	TRBJ2-3	TGTGCCTGCAGCTCGTTAGCGGGGGGCACAGATACGCAGTATTTT	CACSSLAGGTDTQYF
TRBV11-2	-	few	TRBJ1-3	TGTGCCAGCAGCTTAGAAGGGGCCGATACTCTAGGAAACACCATATATTTT	CASSLEGADTLGNTIYF
TRBV20-1	TRBD1	few	TRBJ1-2	TGCAGTGCAAGACAGGGGCCCTATGGCTACACCTTC	CSARQGPYGYTF
TRBV3-1	TRBD1	many	TRBJ2-1	TGTGCCAGCAGCCGGGACAGGGTCCCCTACAATGAGCAGTTCTTC	CASSRDRVPYNEQFF
TRBV7-9	-	-	TRBJ1-2	TGTGCCAGCAGCTTCTCCCTCGGGCCAAACTATGGCTACACCTTC	CASSFSLGPNYGYTF
TRBV2	-	many	TRBJ2-7	TGTGCCAGCAGTGAAGACCAGGTCGGAGAGCAGTACTTC	CASSEDQVGEQYF
TRBV20-1	TRBD1	many	TRBJ1-1	TGCAGTGCTAGAGAGGAGTGGGGACAGTTGAACACTGAAGCTTTCTTT	CSAREEWGQLNTEAFF
TRBV28	TRBD1	-	TRBJ1-5	TGTGCCAGCAGTTTATCGGGACAGGCTTTCAATCAGCCCCAGCATTTT	CASSLSGQAFNQPQHF
TRBV6-2/TRBV6-3	TRBD2	many	TRBJ2-5	TGTGCCAGCAGTTTAACCGGGACTAGCGGAAAGACCCAGTACTTC	CASSLTGTSGKTQYF
TRBV20-1	TRBD2	few	TRBJ2-3	TGCAGTGCTACCCCGCCCGGGGGGGGCCATGATACGCAGTATTTT	CSATPPGGGHDTQYF
TRBV5-1	TRBD1	-	TRBJ2-3	TGCGCCAGCAGCTTCCCCACCGGGACAGGACGGGATACGCAGTATTTT	CASSFPTGTGRDTQYF
TRBV6-6	-	few	TRBJ1-2	TGTGCCAGCAGTTACTCGCGGGGTTTGATTTACGGCTACACCTTC	CASSYSRGLIYGYTF
TRBV20-1	-	-	TRBJ2-1	TGCAGTGTCCTGCTTAGCTCCTACAATGAGCAGTTCTTC	CSVLLSSYNEQFF
TRBV3-1	TRBD2	-	TRBJ2-3	TGTGTCAGCAGCCACCCCCAGGGGAGCGGGGGGGGTTTAGATACGCAGTATTTT	CVSSHPQGSGGGLDTQYF
TRBV6-1	TRBD1	many	TRBJ2-7	TGTGCCAGCAGTGAAGGTTGGCAGGGGGCGGGCGAGCAGTACTTC	CASSEGWQGAGEQYF